The next 28 T cell receptor beta chains were all read from a single sample in a study of blood T cell repertoires in COVID-19. Libraries were prepared by immunoSEQ multiplex PCR; TCRdb keeps only in-frame clonotypes and omits some of them. The table has 200,000 to 250,000 clones, approximately 84% seen once. Sequencing used peripheral blood. The receptors derive from a woman aged 25 to 39 who had recovered from COVID-19.

The chain combines TRBV4-1 with TRBJ2-7; TRBD1 is a possible D gene (7 bases). Trimming cost V 1 base and J 3 bases, with 13 bases left between them. Looked up from germline, CDR1 is MGHRA and CDR2 is YSYEKL. This CDR3 comprises 15 residues. In nucleotides, the CDR3 is TGCGCCAGCAGCCAAGTGGCAGGGGGAGGCTACGAGCAGTACTTC. Translating it yields CASSQVAGGGYEQYF.

CDR3 sequence reads: CASSEEDRGTDTQYF. In nucleotides, the CDR3 is TGTGCCAGCAGTGAAGAGGACAGGGGCACAGATACGCAGTATTTT. J is TRBJ2-3 and V is TRBV6-1, with 8 bases aligning to TRBD1. The CDR3 is 15 amino acids. V lost 1 base to trimming and J lost 1 base; unmatched junction nucleotides: 1. CDR1 is MNHNS and CDR2 is SASEGT in the germline V gene.

The chain carries TRBV10-1 and TRBJ2-7; TRBD2 might be the D (6 bases). The CDR3 loop spans 24 amino acids. Germline CDR1 reads WNHNN; CDR2 reads SYGVQD (reference sequence). V lost 0 bases and J 0 bases, leaving 36 bases between the germline ends. Here the CDR3 reads CASSESLDARGRRWVRESSYEQYF. CDR3 sequence (DNA): TGCGCCAGCAGTGAGTCTTTGGATGCTCGTGGCCGTAGGTGGGTCCGGGAGAGCTCCTACGAGCAGTACTTC.

The chain combines TRBV11-3 with TRBJ2-5; 11 bases map to TRBD2. The V segment lost 5 bases and the J segment 4 bases; nucleotides outside the gene matches: 3. Germline CDR1 SGHNT, CDR2 YENEEA. The CDR3 has 14 amino acids. CDR3 nucleotides: TGTGCCAGCAGCCCGACTAGCGGGATAGAGACCCAGTACTTC. It codes for CASSPTSGIETQYF.

This clone was seen more than once but under ten times. The chain is built from TRBV30 and TRBJ1-5, with a weak D call TRBD1 (5 bases). The V gene lost 2 bases and the J gene lost 0 bases, with 11 bases spanning the gap. CDR3 length equals 15 residues. CDR1 and CDR2 (germline): GTSNPN, SVGIG (reference sequence). CDR3 region: CAWSKQVYSNQPQHF. The CDR3 DNA reads as TGTGCCTGGAGTAAACAGGTCTATAGCAATCAGCCCCAGCATTTT.

V and J are TRBV7-2 and TRBJ2-1; D is ambiguous. CDR1 is SGHTA and CDR2 is FQGNSA in the germline V gene. This CDR3 is 14 amino acids long. Trimming stripped 2 bases from V and 5 bases from J, with 10 bases between. For the CDR3, the DNA is TGTGCCAGCAGCTTATCTCCCCAGAACAATGAGCAGTTCTTC. Protein: CASSLSPQNNEQFF.

The chain combines TRBV28 with TRBJ1-3, with no clear D. The CDR3 has 14 amino acids. The ends were cut back, 10 bases at V and 0 bases at J, with 13 bases in the middle. In germline, CDR1 is MDHEN, CDR2 SYDVKM. Written as DNA, the CDR3 is TGTGCCATCCACAGTGGGTCCTCTGGAAACACCATATATTTT. Encoded protein: CAIHSGSSGNTIYF.

The gene calls are TRBV28 and TRBJ1-6, with D possibly being TRBD1 (5 bases). This CDR3 has 15 amino acids. Deletions cut 4 bases from V and 3 bases from J, with 10 bases between. Germline V gene sequence: CDR1 MDHEN, CDR2 SYDVKM. In nucleotides, the CDR3 is TGTGCCAGCAGTTCACGCGGGGGCTATAATTCACCCCTCCACTTT. This codes for CASSSRGGYNSPLHF.

This clone showed up just once. The chain combines TRBV19 with TRBJ2-3, with 12 bases fitting TRBD2. CDR1 and CDR2 from the germline V gene are LNHDA and SQIVND (reference sequence). After removal of 4 bases from V and 2 bases from J, the junction contained 7 bases not matched to a gene. This CDR3 has 17 amino acids. CDR3 protein: CASSKELAGGYTDTQYF. DNA of the CDR3: TGTGCCAGTAGTAAGGAGCTAGCGGGAGGGTACACAGATACGCAGTATTTT.

This clone appeared a single time. The chain joins TRBV11-2 to TRBJ2-2; 9 nucleotides align to TRBD1. The junction had 9 bases not matched to a gene; V was cut back by 4 bases and J by 9 bases. The CDR3 has 15 amino acids. Germline V gives CDR1 SGHAT, CDR2 FQNNGV. The DNA for the CDR3 is TGTGCCAGCAGCTCGGTATGGGACAGGGACCGGGAGCTGTTTTTT. Translated, it gives CASSSVWDRDRELFF.

This sequence joins TRBV7-8 and TRBJ1-5, with 7 bases lining up with TRBD1. Germline values: CDR1 SGHVS, CDR2 FQNEAQ. The CDR3 has 17 residues. J gave up 2 bases and V 3 bases, and 10 bases lay outside the gene matches. CDR3 nucleotide sequence: TGTGCCAGCAGCTTCCGACAGGGCGAGAATCGCAATCAGCCCCAGCATTTT. Translation: CASSFRQGENRNQPQHF. Full variable domain (outside the CDR3, taken from reference TRBV7-8 and TRBJ1-5): GAGVSQSPRYKVAKRGQDVALRCDPISGHVSLFWYQQALGQGPEFLTYFQNEAQLDKSGLPSDRFFAERPEGSVSTLKIQRTQQEDSAVYLCASSFRQGENRNQPQHFGDGTRLSIL.

The J gene is TRBJ1-3, the V gene TRBV28, with D hard to call. The CDR3 runs 11 residues. The germline V and J ends were trimmed by 4 bases and 10 bases, with 8 bases remaining between them. Germline CDR1 MDHEN, CDR2 SYDVKM. The CDR3: CASSSEGTIYF. CDR3 in DNA: TGTGCCAGCAGTTCCGAGGGAACCATATATTTT.

The V gene is TRBV28, the J gene TRBJ1-2; 9 positions match TRBD1. Germline V lookup: CDR1 MDHEN, CDR2 SYDVKM. V shed 10 bases and J 8 bases; nucleotides not matched to a gene: 11. The CDR3 sequence is 13 residues long. The CDR3 region has the DNA TGTGCCACCGCCGGGACAGGGAAGAGCGGCTACACCTTC. Residues: CATAGTGKSGYTF.

J is TRBJ1-4 and V is TRBV24-1; D perhaps matches TRBD1 (6 bases). Between the trimmed V and J ends, which lost 0 bases and 8 bases, there was a span of 9 bases. Germline lookup yields CDR1 KGHDR and CDR2 SFDVKD. The CDR3 loop spans 14 amino acids. Written as DNA, the CDR3 is TGTGCCACCAGTGATTTGTACAGGGACGAAAAACTGTTTTTT. It translates to CATSDLYRDEKLFF.

This clone occurred once. The chain has TRBV3-1 (or the pseudogene TRBV3-2) and TRBJ1-4; no reliable D call. The CDR3 sequence is 15 residues long. Trimming left V 2 bases short and J 2 bases short, with 9 bases between. Germline lookup yields CDR1 LGHDT and CDR2 YNNKEL (reference sequence). The CDR3 loop reads CASSQKRSTNEKLFF. CDR3 DNA: TGTGCCAGCAGCCAAAAACGGAGTACTAATGAAAAACTGTTTTTT.

The CDR3 region has the DNA TGTGCCAGCAGCGTAGAGGGCGGGAGGGACATTCAGTACTTC. This gives the protein CASSVEGGRDIQYF. V gene TRBV9 combines with J gene TRBJ2-4, with 9 nucleotides matching TRBD2. V dropped 0 bases and J dropped 8; count of bases not matched to a gene: 3. Germline CDR1 SGDLS, CDR2 YYNGEE. The CDR3 spans 14 residues.

J is TRBJ1-1 and V is TRBV7-3; TRBD1 aligns across 8 bases. Germline loops: CDR1 SGHTA, CDR2 FQGTGA. CDR3 length: 14 amino acids. Germline trimming cut 4 bases from V and 1 base from J; bases unmatched to any gene: 2. Here the CDR3 DNA reads TGTGCCAGCAGCTGGACAGGGCCGAACACTGAAGCTTTCTTT. Its translation is CASSWTGPNTEAFF. Full variable domain (remainder filled in from reference TRBV7-3 and TRBJ1-1): GAGVSQTPSNKVTEKGKYVELRCDPISGHTALYWYRQSLGQGPEFLIYFQGTGAADDSGLPNDRFFAVRPEGSVSTLKIQRTERGDSAVYLCASSWTGPNTEAFFGQGTRLTVV.

The genes are TRBV5-1 and TRBJ2-7; a weak D match, TRBD2 (7 bases). Trimming removed 5 bases from V and 4 bases from J, with 16 bases in between. The CDR3 covers 14 residues. Germline V gene lookup returns CDR1 SGHRS and CDR2 YFSETQ. This CDR3 reads CASRQGGSLYEQYF. The CDR3 DNA sequence: TGCGCCAGCAGACAGGGAGGGTCCCTGTACGAGCAGTACTTC.

This clone was seen a few times. The rearrangement joins TRBV7-8 to TRBJ2-7; D remains ambiguous. The CDR3 has 13 amino acids. Germline loops: CDR1 SGHVS, CDR2 FQNEAQ. V lost 5 bases, J lost 2 bases, and 10 bases lay in between. In DNA form, the CDR3 reads TGTGCCAGCAGCCCGGAGCTAGCCTACGAGCAGTACTTC. It encodes CASSPELAYEQYF.

This clone was detected once. The V gene is TRBV3-1 (or the pseudogene TRBV3-2), the J gene TRBJ1-1; D possibly corresponds to TRBD1 (6 bases). Trimming pared 0 bases from V and 1 base from J, leaving 6 bases between. The CDR3 has 14 residues. From germline, CDR1 is LGHDT and CDR2 YNNKEL (reference sequence). Written as DNA, the CDR3 is TGTGCCAGCAGCCAAGAAGGGGGGAACACTGAAGCTTTCTTT. Residues: CASSQEGGNTEAFF.

This chain uses TRBV7-2 with TRBJ2-7; 7 nucleotides align to TRBD2. After removal of 5 bases from V and 2 bases from J, the junction contained 6 bases not matched to a gene. The CDR3 is made up of 14 amino acids. Germline assignment: CDR1 SGHTA and CDR2 FQGNSA. DNA for the CDR3: TGTGCCAGCAGCCGTCAGCGGGACGCCTACGAGCAGTACTTC. This encodes CASSRQRDAYEQYF.

This chain uses TRBV27 with TRBJ2-2, with a weak D call TRBD2 (6 bases). Trimming took 6 bases from V and 6 from J, leaving 14 bases between them. This CDR3 contains 14 residues. The V gene's germline CDR1 is MNHEY and CDR2 SMNVEV (reference sequence). The CDR3 DNA follows: TGTGCCAGCAGCTACGGGACTTCTGCCGGGGAGCTGTTTTTT. Amino acids: CASSYGTSAGELFF.

The CDR3 loop is CASSLALMNTGELFF. Written as DNA, the CDR3 is TGTGCCAGCAGCTTAGCACTAATGAACACCGGGGAGCTGTTTTTT. V and J are TRBV11-2 and TRBJ2-2; D call uncertain. The CDR3 is 15 residues long. The V gene lost 1 base and the J gene lost 1 base, with 7 bases spanning the gap. Germline CDR1 is SGHAT and CDR2 is FQNNGV.

V usage is TRBV7-9 and J usage is TRBJ2-3; D unclear. CDR1 SEHNR and CDR2 FQNEAQ come from the germline V gene (reference sequence). V was cut by 1 base and J by 3 bases, with 8 bases left in between. CDR3 length: 14 amino acids. CDR3 bases: TGTGCCAGCAGCTTAGAAACGGTGACAGATACGCAGTATTTT. Translating gives CASSLETVTDTQYF.

J is TRBJ2-1 and V is TRBV28; TRBD2 is a possible D gene (6 bases). The germline gives CDR1 MDHEN, CDR2 SYDVKM. The CDR3 runs 13 residues. The germline V and J ends were trimmed by 5 bases and 6 bases, with 11 bases remaining between them. The CDR3 is CASSPRGLNEQFF. CDR3 coding DNA: TGTGCCAGCAGTCCGCGGGGCCTCAATGAGCAGTTCTTC. The whole variable domain, remainder taken from reference TRBV28 and TRBJ2-1, is DVKVTQSSRYLVKRTGEKVFLECVQDMDHENMFWYRQDPGLGLRLIYFSYDVKMKEKGDIPEGYSVSREKKERFSLILESASTNQTSMYLCASSPRGLNEQFFGPGTRLTVL.

This clone has a single count. The J gene is TRBJ1-3, the V gene TRBV30; 10 positions match TRBD1. The J segment lost 2 bases and the V segment lost 2 bases, leaving 3 bases of the junction unmatched. The CDR3 extends over 15 amino acids. Germline V CDR1 and CDR2: GTSNPN, SVGIG (reference sequence). In DNA form, the CDR3 reads TGTGCCTGGAGTCCCGGGACAGGGGCTGGAAACACCATATATTTT. Protein product: CAWSPGTGAGNTIYF.

V and J are TRBV6-6 and TRBJ1-2; a possible D gene is TRBD1 (6 bases). The CDR3 is made up of 15 amino acids. With 1 base removed from V and 2 bases from J, the gap between germline ends came to 11 bases. Looked up from germline, CDR1 is MNHNY and CDR2 is SVGAGI (reference sequence). CDR3 amino acids: CASSYFTTGNYGYTF. The CDR3 coding sequence is TGTGCCAGCAGTTACTTCACTACAGGGAACTATGGCTACACCTTC.

The chain has TRBV9 and TRBJ2-4; 8 positions agree with TRBD1. With 3 bases clipped from V and 5 bases from J, the junction kept 10 bases outside the gene matches. The CDR3 is 16 amino acids. CDR1 and CDR2 (germline): SGDLS, YYNGEE. The CDR3 region is CASSAGQGLSQNIQYF. The CDR3 bases are TGTGCCAGCAGCGCCGGACAGGGTTTATCCCAAAACATTCAGTACTTC. Using reference TRBV9 and TRBJ2-4 for the parts outside the CDR3, the full variable domain is DSGVTQTPKHLITATGQRVTLRCSPRSGDLSVYWYQQSLDQGLQFLIQYYNGEERAKGNILERFSAQQFPDLHSELNLSSLELGDSALYFCASSAGQGLSQNIQYFGAGTRLSVL.